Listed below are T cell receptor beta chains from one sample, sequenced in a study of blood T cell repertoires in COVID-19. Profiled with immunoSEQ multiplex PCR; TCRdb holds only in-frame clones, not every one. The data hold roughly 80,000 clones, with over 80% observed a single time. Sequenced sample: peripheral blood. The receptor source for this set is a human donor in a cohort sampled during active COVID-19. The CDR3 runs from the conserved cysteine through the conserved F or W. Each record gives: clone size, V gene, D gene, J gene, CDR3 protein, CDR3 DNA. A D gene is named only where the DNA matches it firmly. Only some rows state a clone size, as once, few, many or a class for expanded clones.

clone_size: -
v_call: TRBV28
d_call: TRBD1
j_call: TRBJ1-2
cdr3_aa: CASSRGQGGYTF
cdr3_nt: TGTGCCAGCAGTAGGGGGCAAGGTGGCTACACCTTC

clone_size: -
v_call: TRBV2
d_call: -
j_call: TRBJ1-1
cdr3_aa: CASSSDGMNTEAFF
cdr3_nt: TGTGCCAGCAGTTCCGACGGGATGAACACTGAAGCTTTCTTT

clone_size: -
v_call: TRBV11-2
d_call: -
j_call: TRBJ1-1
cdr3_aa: CASSLGLSGTEAFF
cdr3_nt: TGTGCCAGCAGCTTAGGGCTCAGTGGTACTGAAGCTTTCTTT

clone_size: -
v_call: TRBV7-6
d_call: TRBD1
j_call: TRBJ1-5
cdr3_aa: CASSLETGTGFGQPQHF
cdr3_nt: TGTGCCAGCAGCTTAGAAACCGGGACAGGGTTCGGGCAGCCCCAGCATTTT

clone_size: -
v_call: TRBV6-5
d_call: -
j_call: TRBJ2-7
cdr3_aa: CASRESAWGAYEQYF
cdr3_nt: TGTGCCAGCAGGGAGTCGGCCTGGGGGGCCTACGAGCAGTACTTC

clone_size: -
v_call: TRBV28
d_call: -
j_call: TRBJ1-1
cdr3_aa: CATATEYTEAFF
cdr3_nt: TGTGCCACTGCGACAGAGTACACGGAAGCTTTCTTT

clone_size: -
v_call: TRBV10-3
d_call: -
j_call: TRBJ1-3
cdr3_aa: CAISGQGSGNTIYF
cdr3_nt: TGTGCCATCAGTGGCCAGGGATCTGGAAACACCATATATTTT

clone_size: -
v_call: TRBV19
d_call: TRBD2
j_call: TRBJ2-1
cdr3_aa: CASSIVSSGAYNEQFF
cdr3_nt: TGTGCCAGTAGTATTGTATCCAGCGGGGCATACAATGAGCAGTTCTTC

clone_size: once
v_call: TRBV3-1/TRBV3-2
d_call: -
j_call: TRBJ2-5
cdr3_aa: CASSQDGTSEETQYF
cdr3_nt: TGTGCCAGCAGCCAAGATGGGACAAGCGAAGAGACCCAGTACTTC

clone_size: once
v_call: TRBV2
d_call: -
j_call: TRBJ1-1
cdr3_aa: CASSDRSQGNTEAFF
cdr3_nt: TGTGCCAGCAGTGATCGCTCACAGGGGAACACTGAAGCTTTCTTT

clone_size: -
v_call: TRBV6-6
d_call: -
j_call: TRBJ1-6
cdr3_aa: CASSRTEDNSPLHF
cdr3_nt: TGTGCCAGCAGTAGGACAGAGGATAATTCACCCCTCCACTTT

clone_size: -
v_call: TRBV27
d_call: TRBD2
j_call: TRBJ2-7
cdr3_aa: CASKIPGLADSYEQYF
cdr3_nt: TGTGCCAGCAAAATACCGGGACTAGCGGACTCCTACGAGCAGTACTTC

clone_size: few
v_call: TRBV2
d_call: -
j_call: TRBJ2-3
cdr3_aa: CASSRGITDTQYF
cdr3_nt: TGTGCCAGCAGTAGGGGGATAACAGATACGCAGTATTTT

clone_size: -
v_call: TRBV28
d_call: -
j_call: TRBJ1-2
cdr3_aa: CASSFRVGYTF
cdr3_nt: TGTGCCAGCAGTTTCAGGGTTGGCTACACCTTC

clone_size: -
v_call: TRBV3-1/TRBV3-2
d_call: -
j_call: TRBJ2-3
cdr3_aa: CASSQVPGGLSAQYF
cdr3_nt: TGTGCCAGCAGCCAAGTCCCGGGGGGCCTTTCTGCGCAGTATTTT

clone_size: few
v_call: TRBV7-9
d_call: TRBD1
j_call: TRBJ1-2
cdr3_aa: CASSRKGAGTDIYGYTF
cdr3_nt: TGTGCCAGCAGCCGCAAAGGGGCCGGGACAGATATTTATGGCTACACCTTC

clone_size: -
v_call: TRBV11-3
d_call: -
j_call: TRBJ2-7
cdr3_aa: CASSPGLFPTEQYF
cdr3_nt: TGTGCCAGCAGCCCCGGACTCTTCCCCACCGAGCAGTACTTC

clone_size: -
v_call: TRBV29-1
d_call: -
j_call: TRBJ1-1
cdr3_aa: CSAQDINTEAFF
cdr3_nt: TGCAGCGCCCAGGACATTAACACTGAAGCTTTCTTT

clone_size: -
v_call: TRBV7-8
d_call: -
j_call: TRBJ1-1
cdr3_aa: CASSLEGQLNTEAFF
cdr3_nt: TGTGCCAGCAGCTTAGAAGGACAGCTGAACACTGAAGCTTTCTTT

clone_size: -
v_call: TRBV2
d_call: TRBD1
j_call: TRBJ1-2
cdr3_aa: CASSPQGGVYGYTF
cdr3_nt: TGTGCCAGCAGCCCACAGGGGGGGGTCTATGGCTACACCTTC

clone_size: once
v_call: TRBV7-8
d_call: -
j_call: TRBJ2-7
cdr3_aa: CASSSIQVLSYEQYF
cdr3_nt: TGTGCCAGCAGCTCCATACAGGTACTCTCCTACGAGCAGTACTTC

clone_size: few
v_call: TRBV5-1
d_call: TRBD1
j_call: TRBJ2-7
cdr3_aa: CASSPPGQGYEQYF
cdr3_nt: TGCGCCAGCAGCCCTCCGGGACAGGGCTACGAGCAGTACTTC

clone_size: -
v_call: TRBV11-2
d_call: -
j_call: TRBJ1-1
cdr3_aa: CASTEWAGRTEAFF
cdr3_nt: TGTGCCAGCACCGAATGGGCCGGGAGGACTGAAGCTTTCTTT

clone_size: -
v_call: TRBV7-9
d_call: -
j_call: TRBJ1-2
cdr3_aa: CASSLASGNYGYTF
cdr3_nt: TGTGCCAGCAGCTTAGCATCGGGAAACTATGGCTACACCTTC

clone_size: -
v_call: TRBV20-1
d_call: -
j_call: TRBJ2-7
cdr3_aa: CSARDQGEQYF
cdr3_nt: TGCAGTGCTAGAGACCAGGGGGAGCAGTACTTC

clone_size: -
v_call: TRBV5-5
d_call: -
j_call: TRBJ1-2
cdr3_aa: CASSPETTGTYGYTF
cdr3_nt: TGTGCCAGCAGCCCGGAGACAACAGGAACCTATGGCTACACCTTC

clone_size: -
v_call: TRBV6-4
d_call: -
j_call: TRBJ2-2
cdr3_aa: CASSVLLTGELFF
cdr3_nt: TGTGCCAGCAGTGTACTCCTCACCGGGGAGCTGTTTTTT

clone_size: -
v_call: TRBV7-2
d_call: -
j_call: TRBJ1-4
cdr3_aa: CASSARRDRNEKLFF
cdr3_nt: TGTGCCAGCAGCGCACGCAGGGATAGGAATGAAAAACTGTTTTTT

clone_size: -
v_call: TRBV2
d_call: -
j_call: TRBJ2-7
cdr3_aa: CASSSQGSTEQYF
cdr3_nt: TGTGCCAGCAGTAGTCAGGGGAGTACCGAGCAGTACTTC

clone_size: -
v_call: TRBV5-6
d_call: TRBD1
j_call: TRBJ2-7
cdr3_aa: CASSPGTGGSYEQYF
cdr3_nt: TGTGCCAGCAGCCCAGGGACAGGGGGTTCCTACGAGCAGTACTTC

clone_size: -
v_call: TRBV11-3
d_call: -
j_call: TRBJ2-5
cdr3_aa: CASSLDYGAQETQYF
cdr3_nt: TGTGCCAGCAGCTTAGATTATGGGGCCCAAGAGACCCAGTACTTC

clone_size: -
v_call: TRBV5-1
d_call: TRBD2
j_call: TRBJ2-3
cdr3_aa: CASNLGLAGADTQYF
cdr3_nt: TGCGCCAGCAACTTGGGACTAGCGGGGGCAGATACGCAGTATTTT

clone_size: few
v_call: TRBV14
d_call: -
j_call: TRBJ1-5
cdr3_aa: CASSQETVSRGDQPQHF
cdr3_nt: TGTGCCAGCAGCCAAGAGACGGTCAGCCGGGGGGATCAGCCCCAGCATTTT

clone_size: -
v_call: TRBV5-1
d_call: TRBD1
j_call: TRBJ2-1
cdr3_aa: CASGRRTGGLYNEQFF
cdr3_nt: TGCGCCAGCGGACGGCGGACAGGGGGCCTCTACAATGAGCAGTTCTTC

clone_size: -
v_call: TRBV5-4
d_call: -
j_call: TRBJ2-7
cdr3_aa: CASSLVGAPYEQYF
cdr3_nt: TGTGCCAGCAGCTTGGTTGGGGCACCCTACGAGCAGTACTTC

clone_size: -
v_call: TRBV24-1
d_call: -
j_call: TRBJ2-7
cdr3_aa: CATSAAGHLSYEQYF
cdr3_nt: TGTGCCACCAGTGCCGCCGGACATCTCTCCTACGAGCAGTACTTC

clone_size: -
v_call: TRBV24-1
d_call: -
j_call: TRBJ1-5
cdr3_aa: CATSSEAHQPQHF
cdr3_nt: TGTGCCACCAGTAGTGAGGCCCATCAGCCCCAGCATTTT